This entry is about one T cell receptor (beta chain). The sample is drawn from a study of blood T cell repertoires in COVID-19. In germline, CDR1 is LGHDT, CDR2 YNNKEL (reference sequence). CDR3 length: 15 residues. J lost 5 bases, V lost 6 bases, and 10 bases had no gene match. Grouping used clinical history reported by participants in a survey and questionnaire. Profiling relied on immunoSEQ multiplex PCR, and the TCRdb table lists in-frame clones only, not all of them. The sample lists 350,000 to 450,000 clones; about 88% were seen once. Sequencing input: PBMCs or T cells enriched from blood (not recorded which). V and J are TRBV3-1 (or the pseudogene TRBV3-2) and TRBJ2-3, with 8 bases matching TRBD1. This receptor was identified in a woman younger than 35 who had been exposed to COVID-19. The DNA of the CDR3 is TGTGCCAGCAGGCTAACGGACAGGGTAGAAGATACGCAGTATTTT. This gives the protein CASRLTDRVEDTQYF.